The rows below give T cell receptor beta chains drawn from one sample of a study of blood T cell repertoires in COVID-19. Libraries were prepared by immunoSEQ multiplex PCR; TCRdb keeps only in-frame clonotypes and omits some of them. This sample has about 22,000 clones, with around 92% found just once. The specimen was peripheral blood. These receptors came from a woman aged 70 to 79 with active COVID-19. CDR3s include the opening cysteine and the closing phenylalanine or tryptophan. A D gene is named only where the DNA matches it firmly. The size entry is marked missing in some rows and otherwise reads once, few, many or a size class.

v_call	j_call	d_call	clone_size	cdr3_nt	cdr3_aa
TRBV9	TRBJ2-1	TRBD2	.	TGTGCCAGCAGCGTCCGACACGGACTAGCGGGAGGAGATGAGCAGTTCTTC	CASSVRHGLAGGDEQFF
TRBV5-6	TRBJ1-5	.	.	TGTGCCAGCAGCGCAACAGGGAGAAATCAGCCCCAGCATTTT	CASSATGRNQPQHF
TRBV6-1	TRBJ2-5	TRBD2	.	TGTGCCAGCAGTGAAGCCGTCGGCGGGAGGGTGGAGACCCAGTACTTC	CASSEAVGGRVETQYF
TRBV9	TRBJ2-4	TRBD2	.	TGTGCCAGCAGCGAGGAGACTAGCGGGAGGTTCGGGGCCAAAAACATTCAGTACTTC	CASSEETSGRFGAKNIQYF
TRBV28	TRBJ2-3	TRBD1	.	TGTGCCAGCACCCTTGACAGGGGAATAGTGGATACGCAGTATTTT	CASTLDRGIVDTQYF
TRBV6-2/TRBV6-3	TRBJ1-1	.	.	TGTGCCAGCAGCCAGCTTTGGGAAGCTTTCTTT	CASSQLWEAFF
TRBV25-1	TRBJ1-5	TRBD1	few	TGTGCCAGCAGTGGGGCCGGGACAGACAATCAGCCCCAGCATTTT	CASSGAGTDNQPQHF
TRBV27	TRBJ2-4	TRBD1	.	TGTGCCAGCAGTTTTATTGACAGGGGGCTGGCCAAAAACATTCAGTACTTC	CASSFIDRGLAKNIQYF
TRBV5-1	TRBJ1-1	.	once	TGCGCCAGCAGCTTAAACCCGGGACTTCCCCAGGGTGACACTGAAGCTTTCTTT	CASSLNPGLPQGDTEAFF
TRBV7-9	TRBJ2-7	.	.	TGTGCCAGCAACAAACCCGAGGCCGGGGACTACGAGCAGTACTTC	CASNKPEAGDYEQYF
TRBV19	TRBJ1-1	TRBD1	.	TGTGCCAGTAGTAAAGACAGGGGCCACACTGAAGCTTTCTTT	CASSKDRGHTEAFF
TRBV6-5	TRBJ2-7	.	.	TGTGCCAGCAGTTACTCGTCGGCCGAAGGCGTCCGGAGGTACTTC	CASSYSSAEGVRRYF
TRBV5-1	TRBJ2-5	.	.	TGCGCCAGCAGCCCACAGGGAAGAGGGGAGACCCAGTACTTC	CASSPQGRGETQYF
TRBV12-3/TRBV12-4	TRBJ1-2	.	.	TGTGCCAGCAGCCAGGTGGATGGCTACACCTTC	CASSQVDGYTF
TRBV11-3	TRBJ1-1	.	.	TGTGCCAGCAGCCCGGGTCATGGCACTGAAGCTTTCTTT	CASSPGHGTEAFF
TRBV5-4	TRBJ2-7	.	few	TGTGCCAGCAGCTCTTCCCCACGGGACATCTACGAGCAGTACTTC	CASSSSPRDIYEQYF
TRBV28	TRBJ2-7	TRBD2	few	TGTGCCAGCAGCCGGACTAGCGGGAGGAGCTACGAGCAGTACTTC	CASSRTSGRSYEQYF
TRBV7-3	TRBJ2-1	TRBD1	.	TGTGCCAGCAGCTCTGGGACAGGGGGCTCCAATGAGCAGTTCTTC	CASSSGTGGSNEQFF
TRBV5-6	TRBJ1-1	.	once	TGTGCCAGCAGTGTATCAGGGCCGACTGAAGCTTTCTTT	CASSVSGPTEAFF
TRBV5-1	TRBJ1-2	.	.	TGCGCCAGCAGCTTGGCCCAGGGGCAAAAGGGCTACACCTTC	CASSLAQGQKGYTF
TRBV11-2	TRBJ2-7	TRBD2	.	TGTGCCAGCAGCTGGGGGACTAGTTCTTTCTACGAGCAGTACTTC	CASSWGTSSFYEQYF
TRBV5-4	TRBJ1-1	TRBD1	.	TGTGCCAGCAGCTTGGGGACAGGGGCTCTGAACACTGAAGCTTTCTTT	CASSLGTGALNTEAFF
TRBV15	TRBJ1-4	TRBD1	.	TGTGCCACTAGAACGGGACAGAATGAAAAACTGTTTTTT	CATRTGQNEKLFF
TRBV19	TRBJ2-7	.	.	TGTGCCAGTAGGGGGAGCTCCTACGAGCAGTACTTC	CASRGSSYEQYF
TRBV28	TRBJ1-2	TRBD1	once	TGTGCCAGCACCTCAGGGGGTCAGGGCGACTATGGCTACACCTTC	CASTSGGQGDYGYTF
TRBV28	TRBJ2-2	TRBD2	.	TGTGCCAGCAGTTCCTCTGTAAGCGGGAGGGGGAACACCGGGGAGCTGTTTTTT	CASSSSVSGRGNTGELFF
TRBV7-8	TRBJ2-3	.	.	TGTGCCAGCAGCTTAATCGCGGGCCCAGATACGCAGTATTTT	CASSLIAGPDTQYF
TRBV5-1	TRBJ1-1	.	.	TGCGCCAGCAGCTCCCGACAGTCAGATTTGAACACTGAAGCTTTCTTT	CASSSRQSDLNTEAFF
TRBV7-2	TRBJ2-7	TRBD2	.	TGTGCCAGCAGCTTAGACTGGACTAGCTCCTACGAGCAGTACTTC	CASSLDWTSSYEQYF
TRBV2	TRBJ2-7	.	.	TGTGCCACCAAGGGGGTGGACGAGCAGTACTTC	CATKGVDEQYF
TRBV24-1	TRBJ1-5	TRBD1	.	TGTGCCACCAGTCCAGCCCAGACAGGGATCAATCAGCCCCAGCATTTT	CATSPAQTGINQPQHF
TRBV20-1	TRBJ2-1	.	.	TGCAGTGCTAGCGGGTACAATGAGCAGTTCTTC	CSASGYNEQFF
TRBV7-9	TRBJ2-1	.	.	TGTGCCAGCAGCTTAGGCGGGGCTAATCAGCAGTTCTTC	CASSLGGANQQFF
TRBV5-6	TRBJ1-2	.	.	TGTGCCAGCAGCCTGGGGAGGGACCACTACACCTTC	CASSLGRDHYTF
TRBV28	TRBJ2-5	TRBD1	.	TGTGCCAGCAGTTTCGGGGGACAGGGAGAGACCCAGTACTTC	CASSFGGQGETQYF
TRBV7-2	TRBJ2-1	TRBD2	.	TGTGCCAGCAGCTTACGGGGGGGCCTCAATGAGCAGTTCTTC	CASSLRGGLNEQFF
TRBV5-4	TRBJ1-1	.	.	TGTGCCAGCAGCTTGGGGCAGGGGTTGAACACTGAAGCTTTCTTT	CASSLGQGLNTEAFF
TRBV7-9	TRBJ2-5	.	.	TGTGCCAGCAGCCCTGAGTCGTACCAAGAGACCCAGTACTTC	CASSPESYQETQYF
TRBV9	TRBJ2-7	TRBD2	.	TGTGCCAGCAGCGTAGCTAGCGGGAGGTCGTGGGAGCAGTACTTC	CASSVASGRSWEQYF
TRBV28	TRBJ1-4	.	.	TGTGCCAGCCGACAGGAGCAGACTTTCCCAGGTCCTAATGAAAAACTGTTTTTT	CASRQEQTFPGPNEKLFF
TRBV6-5	TRBJ2-7	TRBD1	.	TGTGCCAGCAGTCCCGGGACAGGGAGCTCCTACGAGCAGTACTTC	CASSPGTGSSYEQYF
TRBV28	TRBJ2-1	TRBD1	.	TGTGCCAGCAGAGGACAGGGGCCCTTCTCCTACAATGAGCAGTTCTTC	CASRGQGPFSYNEQFF
TRBV28	TRBJ1-1	.	once	TGTGCCAGTAAGTGGGGTGGGGGAGGCACTGAAGCTTTCTTT	CASKWGGGGTEAFF
TRBV6-5	TRBJ2-7	TRBD2	.	TGTGCCAGTCGAACTAGCGGTTCCTACGAGCAGTACTTC	CASRTSGSYEQYF
TRBV4-3	TRBJ2-7	TRBD2	once	TGCGCCAGCAGCCAAGAAGGCGGGAGCGAGCAGTACTTC	CASSQEGGSEQYF
TRBV11-3	TRBJ2-2	TRBD1	.	TGTGCCAGCAGCTACCTACAACAGGGGCGCGGGGAGCTGTTTTTT	CASSYLQQGRGELFF
TRBV13	TRBJ1-2	.	.	TGTGCCAGCAGCCTGGCCTCAAACCTTCCTCCATATGGCTACACCTTC	CASSLASNLPPYGYTF
TRBV6-2/TRBV6-3	TRBJ2-5	TRBD2	.	TGTGCCAGCAGGCCTATTAGCGGGAGGCTCCAAGAGACCCAGTACTTC	CASRPISGRLQETQYF
TRBV7-3	TRBJ1-6	.	.	TGTGCCAGCAGCTTAGCGGCAGTGAATTCACCCCTCCACTTT	CASSLAAVNSPLHF
TRBV12-3/TRBV12-4	TRBJ1-2	.	.	TGTGCCAGCAACACGGGCTATGGCTACACCTTC	CASNTGYGYTF
TRBV7-6	TRBJ2-7	TRBD1	.	TGTGCCAGCAGCCCGCAAGGGACAGCCTCCTACGAGCAGTACTTC	CASSPQGTASYEQYF
TRBV5-8	TRBJ2-6	.	.	TGTGCCAGCAGCTTGGCGGGGGGCAGCCGACTTTCTGGGGCCAACGTCCTGACTTTC	CASSLAGGSRLSGANVLTF
TRBV19	TRBJ1-1	TRBD1	.	TGTGCCAGTCGATCAGGGGGGACAGCGAACACTGAAGCTTTCTTT	CASRSGGTANTEAFF
TRBV5-6	TRBJ2-1	.	.	TGTGCCAGCACCCTACACCCCTTATCGGGTGAGCAGTTCTTC	CASTLHPLSGEQFF
TRBV9	TRBJ1-1	TRBD1	.	TGTGCCAGCAGCACCCGGGACAGTGAAGCTTTCTTT	CASSTRDSEAFF